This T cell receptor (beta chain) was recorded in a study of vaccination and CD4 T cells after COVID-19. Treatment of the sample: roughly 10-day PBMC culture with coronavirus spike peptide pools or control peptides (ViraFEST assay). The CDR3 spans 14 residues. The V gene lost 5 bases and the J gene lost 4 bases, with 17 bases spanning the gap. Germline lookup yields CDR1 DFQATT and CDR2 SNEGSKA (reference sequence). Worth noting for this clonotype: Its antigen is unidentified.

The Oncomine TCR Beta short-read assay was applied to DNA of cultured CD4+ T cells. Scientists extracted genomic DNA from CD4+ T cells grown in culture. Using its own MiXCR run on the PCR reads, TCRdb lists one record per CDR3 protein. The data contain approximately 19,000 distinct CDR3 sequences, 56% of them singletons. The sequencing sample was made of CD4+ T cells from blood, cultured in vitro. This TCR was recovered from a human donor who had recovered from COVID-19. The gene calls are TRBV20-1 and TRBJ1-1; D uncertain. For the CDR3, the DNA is TGCAGTGCTCCCCGCGGAGAAAAGGGCACTGAAGCTTTCTTT. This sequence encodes CSAPRGEKGTEAFF.